The 3 T cell receptor beta chains in this list originate from one sample, sequenced in a study of blood T cell repertoires in COVID-19 (dated by TCRdb to the early 2020s). Libraries were constructed by the immunoSEQ multiplex PCR assay. TCRdb mirrors the immuneACCESS table, restricted to in-frame sequences. Some clones are absent from its copies; in checked studies, under half trace to an unresolved V gene, and the reason for the others is unknown. The sample table lists more than 35,000 clones, 80% to 90% of them with a count of one. The biggest ten clones account for more than 5% of the sample. The sequenced sample consisted of peripheral blood. These receptors were taken from a human donor in a cohort sampled during active COVID-19.

This chain connects TRBV30 to TRBJ1-1, with D possibly being TRBD1 (5 bases). The CDR3 runs 12 residues. V gave up 2 bases and J gave up 10 bases, with 14 bases separating them. CDR1 is GTSNPN, CDR2 SVGIG, per germline (reference sequence). CDR3 coding DNA: TGTGCCTGGAGTAGGAGGGGCCTAGGAGCTTTCTTT. Translation gives CAWSRRGLGAFF.

This clone has just one count. The CDR3 DNA sequence: TGTGCCAGCAGTGGCGCTCTCGGGGCCAACGTCCTGACTTTC. Translated: CASSGALGANVLTF. The chain combines TRBV2 with TRBJ2-6; D unclear. Germline loops: CDR1 SNHLY, CDR2 FYNNEI. CDR3 length: 14 amino acids. The V end was cut by 4 bases, the J end by 4 bases, with 8 bases between.

This chain joins TRBV4-1 and TRBJ2-1; 9 nucleotides line up with TRBD2. Trimming at V came to 1 base and at J to 6 bases, leaving 10 bases not matched to a gene. CDR3 size: 17 residues. Germline lookup yields CDR1 MGHRA and CDR2 YSYEKL. DNA of the CDR3: TGCGCCAGCAGCCAAGCGTATATAGCGGGAGCTGTCAATGAGCAGTTCTTC. This sequence encodes CASSQAYIAGAVNEQFF.